Each of the 12 T cell receptor beta chains below was sequenced from the same sample in a study of CD8 T cells in ankylosing spondylitis. Study-level points and caveats: A TCR beta motif of roughly 8 highly homologous variants seemed to mark ankylosing spondylitis blood.

No antigen is known for these receptors. TCRdb fed the 5' RACE reads into MiXCR, producing one record per CDR3 protein. The profile shows approximately 300,000 distinct CDR3 sequences, approximately 8.2% of them singletons. Sequencing was carried out using blood, either unsorted or a sorted T cell fraction (not recorded which). These receptors originate from a male donor with ankylosing spondylitis.

This clonotype was recorded at least ten times. V is TRBV6-2 or TRBV6-3 and J is TRBJ1-1, with D perhaps matching TRBD1 (6 bases). In germline, CDR1 is MNHEY, CDR2 SVGEGT. Deletions cut 6 bases from V and 4 bases from J, with 18 bases between. CDR3 length equals 15 residues. The CDR3 region is CASRLRGGGSTEAFF. The CDR3 DNA follows: TGTGCCAGCAGACTGAGGGGGGGAGGAAGCACTGAAGCTTTCTTT.

This clonotype was recorded at least ten times. The chain uses TRBV30 and TRBJ1-4, with D perhaps TRBD1 (5 bases). V was cut by 7 bases and J by 11 bases, with 14 bases left in between. Germline V gives CDR1 GTSNPN, CDR2 SVGIG (reference sequence). This CDR3 has 11 residues. The CDR3 sequence is CAYRDHSKLFF. CDR3 sequence (DNA): TGTGCCTACCGGGACCATAGCAAACTGTTTTTT.

The chain is built from TRBV29-1 and TRBJ2-7; TRBD2 aligns across 7 bases. V shed 7 bases, J shed 1 base, and the junction held 22 bases outside the gene matches. The germline V gene has CDR1 SQVTM and CDR2 ANQGSEA. The CDR3 loop spans 18 amino acids. The CDR3 spells CSAAFPSRDYTVSYEQYF. Here the CDR3 DNA reads TGCAGCGCCGCCTTCCCGAGCCGGGACTACACCGTTTCCTACGAGCAGTACTTC.

Here the CDR3 reads CASSPTGTSTGELFF. The CDR3 nucleotides read TGTGCCAGCAGTCCAACCGGGACTAGCACCGGGGAGCTGTTTTTT. This sequence joins TRBV12-3 or TRBV12-4 and TRBJ2-2; 8 bases are shared with TRBD2. This CDR3 contains 15 residues. V shed 5 bases and J 4 bases; nucleotides not matched to a gene: 6.

The table lists this clonotype with a few counts. This chain uses TRBV11-2 with TRBJ2-1, with 8 bases identical to TRBD1. Germline trimming cut 5 bases from V and 9 bases from J; bases unmatched to any gene: 30. The germline V gene has CDR1 SGHAT and CDR2 FQNNGV. This CDR3 contains 21 residues. CDR3 sequence reads: CASSLHHGVTGVYIPGGEQFF. DNA of the CDR3: TGTGCCAGCAGCCTACACCACGGGGTGACAGGGGTTTATATCCCTGGGGGTGAGCAGTTCTTC.

This clonotype was counted at least ten times. J is TRBJ2-3 and V is TRBV29-1; D is uncertain. This CDR3 region has 13 residues. Germline CDR1 reads SQVTM; CDR2 reads ANQGSEA. Trimming took off 7 bases at V and 0 bases at J, with 11 bases between the two ends. CDR3 nucleotide sequence: TGCAGCGCAGACCTATTTAGCACAGATACGCAGTATTTT. Translated, it gives CSADLFSTDTQYF.

This clonotype was found a few times. CDR3 sequence (DNA): TGCAGTGCTAGGACGAGCTCCTACAATGAGCAGTTCTTC. Protein sequence: CSARTSSYNEQFF. The J gene is TRBJ2-1, the V gene TRBV20-1, with D uncertain. The length of the CDR3 is 13 residues. The germline gives CDR1 DFQATT, CDR2 SNEGSKA (reference sequence). Between the trimmed V and J ends, which lost 3 bases and 0 bases, there was a span of 6 bases.

At least ten counts were recorded for this clonotype. This chain's CDR3 is CASSRGTLNTEAFF. CDR3 in DNA: TGTGCCAGCAGCCGGGGGACATTGAACACTGAAGCTTTCTTT. The rearrangement joins TRBV4-2 to TRBJ1-1; the D gene is possibly TRBD1 (6 bases). Trimming took off 4 bases at V and 0 bases at J, with 9 bases between the two ends. Germline assignment: CDR1 LGHNA and CDR2 YNFKEQ. This CDR3 has 14 residues.

This clonotype came up a few times. The chain joins TRBV5-1 to TRBJ2-5, with a weak D call TRBD1 (5 bases). In germline, CDR1 is SGHRS, CDR2 YFSETQ. The CDR3 runs 14 residues. Trimming took 1 base from V and 4 from J, leaving 11 bases between them. In DNA form, the CDR3 reads TGCGCCAGCAGCTTGAGTCAGGGTCGAGAGACCCAGTACTTC. Protein product: CASSLSQGRETQYF.

This clonotype has a count of ten or more. The chain couples TRBV4-1 to TRBJ1-4, with no clear D. This CDR3 comprises 15 residues. Deletions cut 0 bases from V and 5 bases from J, with 10 bases between. Germline values: CDR1 MGHRA, CDR2 YSYEKL. CDR3 nucleotide sequence: TGCGCCAGCAGCCAAGATGGACGGAGAAATGAAAAACTGTTTTTT. This gives the protein CASSQDGRRNEKLFF.

The chain uses TRBV9 and TRBJ2-7, with 14 bases aligning to TRBD2. Germline V CDR1 and CDR2: SGDLS, YYNGEE. Trimming took 0 bases from V and 6 from J; bases not matched to a gene: 14. CDR3 size: 19 residues. CDR3 DNA sequence: TGTGCCAGCAGCGTAGCCGGGACTAGCGGGAGCGTAGGCAACTCCGAGCAGTACTTC. Translating it yields CASSVAGTSGSVGNSEQYF. Looking up the rest from reference TRBV9 and TRBJ2-7 gives the full variable domain: DSGVTQTPKHLITATGQRVTLRCSPRSGDLSVYWYQQSLDQGLQFLIQYYNGEERAKGNILERFSAQQFPDLHSELNLSSLELGDSALYFCASSVAGTSGSVGNSEQYFGPGTRLTVT.

Ten or more counts support this clonotype. The V gene is TRBV29-1, the J gene TRBJ2-1; 16 positions agree with TRBD2. Germline V gene lookup returns CDR1 SQVTM and CDR2 ANQGSEA. Trimming removed 8 bases from V and 10 bases from J; junction bases left unmatched: 11. This CDR3 has 15 amino acids. The DNA for the CDR3 is TGCAGCTCCTATCGGGGGACTAGCGGGAGGGGGGAGCAGTTCTTC. The encoded protein is CSSYRGTSGRGEQFF.